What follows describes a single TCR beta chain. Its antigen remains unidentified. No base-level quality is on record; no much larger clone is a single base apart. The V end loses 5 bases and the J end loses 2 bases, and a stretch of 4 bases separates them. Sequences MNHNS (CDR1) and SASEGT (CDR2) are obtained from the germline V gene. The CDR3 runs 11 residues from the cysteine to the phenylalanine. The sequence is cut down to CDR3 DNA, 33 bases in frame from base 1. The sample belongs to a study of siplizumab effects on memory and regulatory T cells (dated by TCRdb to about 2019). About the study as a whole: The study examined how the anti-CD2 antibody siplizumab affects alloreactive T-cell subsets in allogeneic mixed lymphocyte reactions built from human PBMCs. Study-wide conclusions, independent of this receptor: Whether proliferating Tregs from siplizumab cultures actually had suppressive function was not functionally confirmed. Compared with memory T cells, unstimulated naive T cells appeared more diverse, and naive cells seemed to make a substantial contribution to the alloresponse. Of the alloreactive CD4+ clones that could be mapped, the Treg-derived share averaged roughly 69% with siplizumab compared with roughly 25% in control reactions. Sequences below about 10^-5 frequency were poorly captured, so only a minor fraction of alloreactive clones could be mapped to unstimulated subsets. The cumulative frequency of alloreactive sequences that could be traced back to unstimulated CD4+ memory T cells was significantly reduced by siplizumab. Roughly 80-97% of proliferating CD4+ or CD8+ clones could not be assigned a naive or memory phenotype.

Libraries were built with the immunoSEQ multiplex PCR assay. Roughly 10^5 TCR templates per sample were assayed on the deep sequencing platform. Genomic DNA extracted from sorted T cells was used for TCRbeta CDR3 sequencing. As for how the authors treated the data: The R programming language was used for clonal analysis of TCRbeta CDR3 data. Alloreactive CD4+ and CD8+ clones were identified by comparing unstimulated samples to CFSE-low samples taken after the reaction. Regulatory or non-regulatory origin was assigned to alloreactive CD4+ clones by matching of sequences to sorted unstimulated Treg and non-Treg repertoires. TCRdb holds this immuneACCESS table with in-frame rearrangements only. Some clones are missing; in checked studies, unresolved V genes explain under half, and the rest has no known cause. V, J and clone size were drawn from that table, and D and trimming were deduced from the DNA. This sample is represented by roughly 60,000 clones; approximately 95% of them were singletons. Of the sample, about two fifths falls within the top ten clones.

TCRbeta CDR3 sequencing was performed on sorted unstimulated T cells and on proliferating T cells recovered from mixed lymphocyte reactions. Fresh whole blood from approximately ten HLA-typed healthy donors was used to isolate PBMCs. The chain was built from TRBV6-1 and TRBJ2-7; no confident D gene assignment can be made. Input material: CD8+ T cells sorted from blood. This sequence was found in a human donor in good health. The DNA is TGTGCCAGCAGTCCAGCCTACGAGCAGTACTTC. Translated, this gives CASSPAYEQYF.